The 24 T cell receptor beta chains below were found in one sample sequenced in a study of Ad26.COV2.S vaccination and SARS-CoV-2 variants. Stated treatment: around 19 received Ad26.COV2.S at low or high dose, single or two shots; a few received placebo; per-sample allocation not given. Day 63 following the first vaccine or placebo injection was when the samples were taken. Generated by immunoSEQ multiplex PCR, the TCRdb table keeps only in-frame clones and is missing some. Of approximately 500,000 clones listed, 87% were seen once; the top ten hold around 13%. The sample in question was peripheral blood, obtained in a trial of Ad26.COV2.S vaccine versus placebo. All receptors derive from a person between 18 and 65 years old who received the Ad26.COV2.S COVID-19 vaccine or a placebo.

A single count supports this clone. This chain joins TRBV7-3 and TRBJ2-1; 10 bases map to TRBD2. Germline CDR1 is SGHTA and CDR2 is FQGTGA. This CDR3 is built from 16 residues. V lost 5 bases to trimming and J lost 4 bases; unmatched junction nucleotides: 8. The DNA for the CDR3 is TGTGCCAGCAGCCAGACGGGACTAGCGAATTACAATGAGCAGTTCTTC. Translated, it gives CASSQTGLANYNEQFF.

The CDR3 DNA reads TGTGCCAGCAGCAATACAGGGGCAGGTCAGCCCCAGCATTTT. Its translation is CASSNTGAGQPQHF. The chain employs TRBV2 and TRBJ1-5; 7 bases are shared with TRBD1. V shed 6 bases and J 6 bases; nucleotides not matched to a gene: 8. CDR3 length: 14 amino acids. CDR1 and CDR2 (germline): SNHLY, FYNNEI.

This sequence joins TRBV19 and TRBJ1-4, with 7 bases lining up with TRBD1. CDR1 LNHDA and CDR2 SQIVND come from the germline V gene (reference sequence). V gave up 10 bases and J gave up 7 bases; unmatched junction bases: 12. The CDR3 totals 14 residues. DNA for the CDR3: TGTGCCACCGAGAGCGAACAGGGGATTGAAAAACTGTTTTTT. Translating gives CATESEQGIEKLFF.

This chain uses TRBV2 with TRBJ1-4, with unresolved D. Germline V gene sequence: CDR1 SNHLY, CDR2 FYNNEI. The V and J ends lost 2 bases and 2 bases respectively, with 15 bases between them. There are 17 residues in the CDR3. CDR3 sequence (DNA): TGTGCCAGCAGTGAATACCACCAGTCGGCGACTAATGAAAAACTGTTTTTT. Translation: CASSEYHQSATNEKLFF.

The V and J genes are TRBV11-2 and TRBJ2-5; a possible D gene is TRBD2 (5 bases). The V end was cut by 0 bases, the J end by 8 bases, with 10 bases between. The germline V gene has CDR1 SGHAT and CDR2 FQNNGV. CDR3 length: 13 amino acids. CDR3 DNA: TGTGCCAGCAGCTTAGATCCGGGAAAAACCCAGTACTTC. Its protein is CASSLDPGKTQYF.

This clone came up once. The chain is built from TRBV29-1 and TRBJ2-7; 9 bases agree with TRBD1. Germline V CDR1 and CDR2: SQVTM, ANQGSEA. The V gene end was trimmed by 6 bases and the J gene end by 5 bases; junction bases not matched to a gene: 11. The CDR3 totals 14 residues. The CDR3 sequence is CSVAPGQGTHEQYF. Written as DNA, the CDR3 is TGCAGCGTAGCCCCGGGACAGGGTACCCACGAGCAGTACTTC.

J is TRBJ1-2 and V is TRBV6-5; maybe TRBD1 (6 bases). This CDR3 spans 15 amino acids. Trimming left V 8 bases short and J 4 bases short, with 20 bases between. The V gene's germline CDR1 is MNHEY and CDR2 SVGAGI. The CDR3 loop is CASFQGSTASYGYTF. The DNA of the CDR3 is TGTGCCAGCTTCCAGGGGTCCACTGCATCCTATGGCTACACCTTC.

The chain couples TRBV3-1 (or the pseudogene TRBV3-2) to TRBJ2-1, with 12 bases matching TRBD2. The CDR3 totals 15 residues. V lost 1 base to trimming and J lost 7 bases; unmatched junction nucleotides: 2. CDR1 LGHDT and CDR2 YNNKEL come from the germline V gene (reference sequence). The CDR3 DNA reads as TGTGCCAGCAGCCAAGTTCTAGCGGGAGGGAATGAGCAGTTCTTC. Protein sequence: CASSQVLAGGNEQFF.

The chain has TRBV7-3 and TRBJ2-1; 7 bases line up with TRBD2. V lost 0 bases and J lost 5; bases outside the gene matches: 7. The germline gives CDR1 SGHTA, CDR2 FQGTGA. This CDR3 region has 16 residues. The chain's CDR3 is CASSLTGLADHNEQFF. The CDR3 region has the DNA TGTGCCAGCAGCTTAACAGGCCTAGCGGATCACAATGAGCAGTTCTTC.

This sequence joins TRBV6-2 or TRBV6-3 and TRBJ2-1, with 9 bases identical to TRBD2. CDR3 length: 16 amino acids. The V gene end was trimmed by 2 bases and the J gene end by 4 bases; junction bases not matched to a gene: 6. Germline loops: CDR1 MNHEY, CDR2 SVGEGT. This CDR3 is CASSYPTSGSYNEQFF. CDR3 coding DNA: TGTGCCAGCAGTTACCCGACTAGCGGATCATACAATGAGCAGTTCTTC.

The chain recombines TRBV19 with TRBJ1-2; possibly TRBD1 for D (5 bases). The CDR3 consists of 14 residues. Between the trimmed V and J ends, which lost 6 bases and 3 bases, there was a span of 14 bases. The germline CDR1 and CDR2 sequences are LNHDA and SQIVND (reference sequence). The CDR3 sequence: CASRSPGRDYGYTF. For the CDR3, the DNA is TGTGCCAGTAGGTCACCGGGACGTGACTATGGCTACACCTTC.

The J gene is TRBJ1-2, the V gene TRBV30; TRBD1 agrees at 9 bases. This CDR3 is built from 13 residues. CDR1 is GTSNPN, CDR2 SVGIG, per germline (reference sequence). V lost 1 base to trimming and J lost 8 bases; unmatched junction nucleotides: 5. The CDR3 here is CAWSDRGLRGYTF. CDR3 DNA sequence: TGTGCCTGGAGTGACAGGGGGCTACGGGGCTACACCTTC. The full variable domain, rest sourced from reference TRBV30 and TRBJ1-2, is SQTIHQWPATLVQPVGSPLSLECTVEGTSNPNLYWYRQAAGRGLQLLFYSVGIGQISSEVPQNLSASRPQDRQFILSSKKLLLSDSGFYLCAWSDRGLRGYTFGSGTRLTVV.

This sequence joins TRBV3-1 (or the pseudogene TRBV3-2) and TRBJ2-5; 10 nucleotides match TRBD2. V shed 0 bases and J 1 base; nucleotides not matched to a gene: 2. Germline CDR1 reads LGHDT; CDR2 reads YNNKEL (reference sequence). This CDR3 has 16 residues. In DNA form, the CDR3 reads TGTGCCAGCAGCCAAGATAAGCGGGGGGGCCAAGAGACCCAGTACTTC. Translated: CASSQDKRGGQETQYF.

Written as DNA, the CDR3 is TGCGCCAGCAGTGAGAGGTTGGGAGGTGCAACCTACGAGCAGTACTTC. As protein: CASSERLGGATYEQYF. This chain uses TRBV10-2 with TRBJ2-7, with D perhaps matching TRBD2 (6 bases). The CDR3 has 16 residues. V was clipped by 2 bases and J by 2 bases, with 16 bases between them. Germline lookup yields CDR1 WSHSY and CDR2 SAAADI.

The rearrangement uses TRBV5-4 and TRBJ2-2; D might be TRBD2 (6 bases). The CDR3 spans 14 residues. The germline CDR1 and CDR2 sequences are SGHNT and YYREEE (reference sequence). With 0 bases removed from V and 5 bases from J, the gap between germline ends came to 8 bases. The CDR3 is CASSLGLGTGELFF. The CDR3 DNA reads TGTGCCAGCAGCTTGGGACTAGGGACCGGGGAGCTGTTTTTT.

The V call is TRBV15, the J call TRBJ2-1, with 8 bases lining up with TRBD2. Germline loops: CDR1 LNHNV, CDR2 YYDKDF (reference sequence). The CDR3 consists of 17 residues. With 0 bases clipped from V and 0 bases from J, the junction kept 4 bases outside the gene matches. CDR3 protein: CATSRDPGTSSYNEQFF. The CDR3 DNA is TGTGCCACCAGCAGAGATCCCGGGACTAGCTCCTACAATGAGCAGTTCTTC.

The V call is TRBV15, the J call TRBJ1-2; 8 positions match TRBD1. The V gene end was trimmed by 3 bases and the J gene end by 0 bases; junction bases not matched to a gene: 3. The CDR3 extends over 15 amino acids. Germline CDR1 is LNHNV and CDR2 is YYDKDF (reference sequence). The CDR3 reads CATSRDRVTNYGYTF. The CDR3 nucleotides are TGTGCCACCAGCAGGGACAGGGTTACTAACTATGGCTACACCTTC. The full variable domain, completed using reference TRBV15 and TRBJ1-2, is DAMVIQNPRYQVTQFGKPVTLSCSQTLNHNVMYWYQQKSSQAPKLLFHYYDKDFNNEADTPDNFQSRRPNTSFCFLDIRSPGLGDTAMYLCATSRDRVTNYGYTFGSGTRLTVV.

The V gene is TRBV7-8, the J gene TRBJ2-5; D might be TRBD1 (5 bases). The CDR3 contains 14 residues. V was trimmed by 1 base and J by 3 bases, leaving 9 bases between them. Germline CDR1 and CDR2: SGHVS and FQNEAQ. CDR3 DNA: TGTGCCAGCAGCTTAGGTCCAGGGAAAGAGACCCAGTACTTC. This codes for CASSLGPGKETQYF. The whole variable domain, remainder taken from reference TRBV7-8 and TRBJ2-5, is GAGVSQSPRYKVAKRGQDVALRCDPISGHVSLFWYQQALGQGPEFLTYFQNEAQLDKSGLPSDRFFAERPEGSVSTLKIQRTQQEDSAVYLCASSLGPGKETQYFGPGTRLLVL.

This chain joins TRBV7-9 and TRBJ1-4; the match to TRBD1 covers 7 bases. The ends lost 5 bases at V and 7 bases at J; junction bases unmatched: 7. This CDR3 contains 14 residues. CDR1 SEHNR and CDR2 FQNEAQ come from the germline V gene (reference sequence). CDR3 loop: CASSQTGLGEKLFF. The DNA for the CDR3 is TGTGCCAGCAGCCAGACAGGGTTAGGTGAAAAACTGTTTTTT.

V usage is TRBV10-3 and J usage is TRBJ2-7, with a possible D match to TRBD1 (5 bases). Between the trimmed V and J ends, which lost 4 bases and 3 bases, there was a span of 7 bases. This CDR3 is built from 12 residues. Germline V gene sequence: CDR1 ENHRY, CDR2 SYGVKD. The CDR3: CAISGGSYEQYF. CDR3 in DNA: TGTGCCATCAGTGGGGGCAGCTACGAGCAGTACTTC.

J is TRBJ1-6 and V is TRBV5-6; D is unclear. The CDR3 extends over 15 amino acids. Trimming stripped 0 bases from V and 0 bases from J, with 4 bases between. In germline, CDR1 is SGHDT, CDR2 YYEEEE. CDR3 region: CASSLGSSYNSPLHF. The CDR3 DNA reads TGTGCCAGCAGCTTGGGGTCCTCCTATAATTCACCCCTCCACTTT. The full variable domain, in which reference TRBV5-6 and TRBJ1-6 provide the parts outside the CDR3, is DAGVTQSPTHLIKTRGQQVTLRCSPKSGHDTVSWYQQALGQGPQFIFQYYEEEERQRGNFPDRFSGHQFPNYSSELNVNALLLGDSALYLCASSLGSSYNSPLHFGNGTRLTVT.

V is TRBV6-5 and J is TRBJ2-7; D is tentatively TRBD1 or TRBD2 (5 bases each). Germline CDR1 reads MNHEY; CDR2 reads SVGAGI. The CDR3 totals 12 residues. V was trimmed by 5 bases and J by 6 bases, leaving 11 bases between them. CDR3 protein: CASSRPGTEQYF. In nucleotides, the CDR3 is TGTGCCAGCAGTCGCCCAGGGACCGAGCAGTACTTC.

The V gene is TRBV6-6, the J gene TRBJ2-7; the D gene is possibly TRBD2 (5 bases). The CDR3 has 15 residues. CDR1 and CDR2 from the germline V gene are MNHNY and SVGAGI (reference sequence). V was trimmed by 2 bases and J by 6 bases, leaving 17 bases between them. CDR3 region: CASSYAEGAAGEQYF. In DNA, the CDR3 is TGTGCCAGCAGTTACGCAGAGGGAGCTGCTGGCGAGCAGTACTTC.

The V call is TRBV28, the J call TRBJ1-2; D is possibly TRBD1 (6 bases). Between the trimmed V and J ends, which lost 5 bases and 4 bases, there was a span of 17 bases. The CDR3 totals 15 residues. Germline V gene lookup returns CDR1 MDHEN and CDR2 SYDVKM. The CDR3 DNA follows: TGTGCCAGCAGTCCGGCCGGGACACTGGGCTATGGCTACACCTTC. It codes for CASSPAGTLGYGYTF.